The 25 T cell receptor beta chains given below trace back to one sample, sequenced in a study of blood T cell repertoires in COVID-19. The method was immunoSEQ multiplex PCR; TCRdb's version includes in-frame clones alone and lacks a portion of them. The data hold about 140,000 clones, with around three quarters observed a single time. Input material: peripheral blood. Receptors originate from a man older than 75 with acute or convalescent COVID-19.

The chain combines TRBV9 with TRBJ2-5, with 7 bases lining up with TRBD1. CDR3 length equals 14 residues. Germline V gene sequence: CDR1 SGDLS, CDR2 YYNGEE. J gave up 5 bases and V 0 bases, and 4 bases lay outside the gene matches. The CDR3 protein is CASSVEGQRETQYF. CDR3 in DNA: TGTGCCAGCAGCGTAGAGGGACAGAGGGAGACCCAGTACTTC.

The V gene is TRBV3-1 (or the pseudogene TRBV3-2), the J gene TRBJ1-1, with 8 bases fitting TRBD1. After removal of 4 bases from V and 5 bases from J, the junction contained 9 bases not matched to a gene. CDR1 and CDR2 (germline): LGHDT, YNNKEL (reference sequence). The CDR3 spans 15 residues. The CDR3 protein is CASSPNRGGETEAFF. CDR3 coding DNA: TGTGCCAGCAGCCCAAACAGGGGGGGAGAAACTGAAGCTTTCTTT.

This clone showed up just a few times. This sequence joins TRBV5-5 and TRBJ2-2; 8 positions match TRBD1. The CDR3 runs 14 residues. Germline trimming cut 4 bases from V and 8 bases from J; bases unmatched to any gene: 7. Germline assignment: CDR1 SGHKS and CDR2 YYEKEE (reference sequence). The CDR3 nucleotides are TGTGCCAGCAGCCCCCAGGACAGGGTAGGGGAGCTGTTTTTT. This translates into CASSPQDRVGELFF.

The V gene is TRBV5-4, the J gene TRBJ1-5; 11 bases are shared with TRBD1. Unmatched junction bases numbered 4, after V lost 5 bases and J lost 6 bases. This CDR3 has 14 amino acids. The germline gives CDR1 SGHNT, CDR2 YYREEE (reference sequence). CDR3 sequence: CASSRDRGSQPQHF. CDR3 DNA: TGTGCCAGCAGTAGGGACAGGGGGAGTCAGCCCCAGCATTTT.

V usage is TRBV30 and J usage is TRBJ2-7; the D gene is possibly TRBD2 (5 bases). Trimming shortened V by 3 bases and J by 3 bases, and 12 bases separated the two germline ends. In germline, CDR1 is GTSNPN, CDR2 SVGIG (reference sequence). The CDR3 has 13 amino acids. The CDR3 loop is CAWSRRTVYEQYF. DNA of the CDR3: TGTGCCTGGAGCCGGAGGACGGTCTACGAGCAGTACTTC.

The chain couples TRBV4-2 to TRBJ1-1, with 7 bases fitting TRBD1. Per germline, CDR1 LGHNA and CDR2 YNFKEQ. The CDR3 covers 15 residues. The V and J ends lost 3 bases and 3 bases, in that order; junction bases with no gene match: 7. The CDR3 sequence is CASSQGRRGDTEAFF. DNA of the CDR3: TGTGCCAGCAGCCAGGGGCGCAGGGGGGACACTGAAGCTTTCTTT.

V and J are TRBV4-2 and TRBJ1-2; TRBD1 is a possible D gene (5 bases). The CDR3 totals 15 residues. Trimming took 0 bases from V and 1 from J, leaving 9 bases between them. CDR1 and CDR2 from the germline V gene are LGHNA and YNFKEQ. The CDR3 protein is CASSQDLDSNYGYTF. CDR3 in DNA: TGTGCCAGCAGCCAAGACTTAGACAGTAACTATGGCTACACCTTC.

The V and J genes are TRBV5-6 and TRBJ2-1; maybe TRBD2 (5 bases). Germline CDR1 and CDR2: SGHDT and YYEEEE. This CDR3 has 13 amino acids. Deletions cut 1 base from V and 6 bases from J, with 8 bases between. The CDR3 here is CASSLFRGNEQFF. DNA for the CDR3: TGTGCCAGCAGCTTGTTCCGGGGCAATGAGCAGTTCTTC.

The chain uses TRBV7-2 and TRBJ1-5; D might be TRBD1 (6 bases). Germline values: CDR1 SGHTA, CDR2 FQGNSA. V was pared by 1 base and J by 4 bases, with 8 bases between. This CDR3 has 14 residues. The CDR3, as DNA: TGTGCCAGCAGCTTAGGAAGGGGGAATCAGCCCCAGCATTTT. Translating it yields CASSLGRGNQPQHF.

This clone came up a few times. Distinct nucleotide sequences in the sample also encode this CDR3. The rearrangement uses TRBV11-3 and TRBJ2-1, with TRBD1 matching over 9 bases. The CDR3 consists of 14 residues. Germline V CDR1 and CDR2: SGHNT, YENEEA. With V trimmed by 5 bases and J by 5 bases, 4 bases remained unmatched. The CDR3 DNA follows: TGTGCCAGCAGCCGCCGGGACAGGGACAATGAGCAGTTCTTC. Protein product: CASSRRDRDNEQFF.

CDR3: CAISEMGFRDYQETQYF. The CDR3 DNA follows: TGTGCCATCAGTGAGATGGGGTTCCGGGATTACCAAGAGACCCAGTACTTC. The V gene is TRBV10-3, the J gene TRBJ2-5; TRBD2 might be the D (5 bases). Germline CDR1 reads ENHRY; CDR2 reads SYGVKD. The length of the CDR3 is 17 residues. Deletions cut 2 bases from V and 0 bases from J, with 16 bases between.

Comments on this clone: Other DNA sequences in the same sample also yield this CDR3. This chain connects TRBV19 to TRBJ2-7; TRBD1 aligns across 11 bases. This CDR3 has 14 residues. Germline V gene data show CDR1 as LNHDA and CDR2 as SQIVND (reference sequence). The junction had 4 bases not matched to a gene; V was cut back by 6 bases and J by 3 bases. This CDR3 reads CASSAGTGGYEQYF. CDR3 bases: TGTGCCAGTAGCGCCGGGACAGGGGGCTACGAGCAGTACTTC.

The chain is built from TRBV6-5 and TRBJ1-1; possible D gene TRBD1, 5 bases. Trimming left V 1 base short and J 5 bases short, with 11 bases between. From germline, CDR1 is MNHEY and CDR2 SVGAGI. CDR3 size: 14 residues. CDR3 bases: TGTGCCAGCAGTTACTATGCAGGGATAACTGAAGCTTTCTTT. Amino acid sequence: CASSYYAGITEAFF.

The V gene is TRBV20-1, the J gene TRBJ1-5; possible D gene TRBD1, 6 bases. The V end was cut by 3 bases, the J end by 0 bases, with 18 bases between. This CDR3 spans 17 amino acids. Germline assignment: CDR1 DFQATT and CDR2 SNEGSKA (reference sequence). CDR3 coding DNA: TGCAGTGCTAGTAAAGAGACAGGAGCTTATAGCAATCAGCCCCAGCATTTT. The encoded protein is CSASKETGAYSNQPQHF.

The V call is TRBV24-1, the J call TRBJ2-5, with 9 bases lining up with TRBD1. CDR1 and CDR2 (germline): KGHDR, SFDVKD. This CDR3 comprises 15 residues. The ends lost 4 bases at V and 4 bases at J; junction bases unmatched: 6. The CDR3 region is CATSEPGQGRETQYF. DNA of the CDR3: TGTGCCACCAGTGAGCCGGGACAGGGCAGAGAGACCCAGTACTTC.

The chain employs TRBV11-2 and TRBJ2-3; D remains unclear. Germline V gene lookup returns CDR1 SGHAT and CDR2 FQNNGV. Deletions cut 5 bases from V and 6 bases from J, with 9 bases between. The length of the CDR3 is 12 residues. CDR3 loop: CASSLGEDTQYF. The CDR3 nucleotides read TGTGCCAGCAGCCTAGGAGAGGATACGCAGTATTTT.

This chain connects TRBV5-5 to TRBJ1-5; D gene unclear. This CDR3 contains 13 residues. V was cut by 2 bases and J by 6 bases, with 9 bases left in between. CDR1 is SGHKS, CDR2 YYEKEE, per germline (reference sequence). The DNA of the CDR3 is TGTGCCAGCAGCTTAGGTAGCCCTCAGCCCCAGCATTTT. Translated, it gives CASSLGSPQPQHF.

This chain uses TRBV7-3 with TRBJ2-6, with TRBD2 matching 9 bases. From germline, CDR1 is SGHTA and CDR2 FQGTGA. V lost 5 bases to trimming and J lost 0 bases; unmatched junction nucleotides: 5. The CDR3 totals 17 residues. CDR3 loop: CASSQLAGSSGANVLTF. In DNA, the CDR3 is TGTGCCAGCAGCCAGCTAGCGGGGAGCTCTGGGGCCAACGTCCTGACTTTC.

The chain is built from TRBV6-6 and TRBJ2-5, with 8 nucleotides matching TRBD1. Per the germline V gene, CDR1 is MNHNY and CDR2 is SVGAGI (reference sequence). The CDR3 contains 16 residues. The junction had 10 bases not matched to a gene; V was cut back by 6 bases and J by 1 base. CDR3 amino acids: CASRPIGTGAQETQYF. DNA for the CDR3: TGTGCCAGCAGACCTATTGGGACAGGAGCCCAAGAGACCCAGTACTTC.

The gene calls are TRBV5-5 and TRBJ1-4; 7 bases are shared with TRBD1. The V segment lost 1 base and the J segment 5 bases; nucleotides outside the gene matches: 2. Germline V CDR1 and CDR2: SGHKS, YYEKEE (reference sequence). The CDR3 runs 14 residues. CDR3 residues: CASSLPQGNEKLFF. Here the CDR3 DNA reads TGTGCCAGCAGCTTGCCACAGGGGAATGAAAAACTGTTTTTT.

This clone was counted a single time. The chain has TRBV2 and TRBJ1-2, with 8 bases aligning to TRBD1. Losses at the gene ends were 6 bases for V and 4 bases for J; bases not matched to a gene: 7. Germline loops: CDR1 SNHLY, CDR2 FYNNEI. The CDR3 has 14 amino acids. CDR3 sequence reads: CASSPGGLGYGYTF. As DNA, the CDR3 is TGTGCCAGCAGCCCAGGGGGCCTTGGCTATGGCTACACCTTC.

This clone was recorded only once. The chain joins TRBV24-1 to TRBJ1-5; D is possibly TRBD1 (5 bases). V shed 3 bases and J shed 6 bases, with 14 bases lying between them. The CDR3 is 15 residues long. Looked up from germline, CDR1 is KGHDR and CDR2 is SFDVKD. CDR3 nucleotides: TGTGCCACCAGTGATAGCTCGGGGGTAGGTCAGCCCCAGCATTTT. Protein sequence: CATSDSSGVGQPQHF.

The rearrangement links TRBV7-8 to TRBJ2-3, with 10 bases that match TRBD2. The CDR3 is 16 residues long. J lost 1 base, V lost 1 base, and 2 bases had no gene match. The V gene's germline CDR1 is SGHVS and CDR2 FQNEAQ. The DNA for the CDR3 is TGTGCCAGCAGCTTAGTAGCGGGGGGCCGCACAGATACGCAGTATTTT. Translated: CASSLVAGGRTDTQYF.

V usage is TRBV4-1 and J usage is TRBJ2-2; 10 bases map to TRBD1. Germline-derived CDR1 and CDR2 are MGHRA and YSYEKL. The CDR3 loop spans 16 amino acids. V lost 4 bases to trimming and J lost 5 bases; unmatched junction nucleotides: 7. CDR3 DNA: TGCGCCAGCAGCCCAGGGGACAGGGGATATACCGGGGAGCTGTTTTTT. It specifies CASSPGDRGYTGELFF.

This clone has just one count. The chain combines TRBV7-6 with TRBJ2-1; 8 bases are a match to TRBD2. The CDR3 sequence is 16 residues long. Germline V gene data show CDR1 as SGHVS and CDR2 as FNYEAQ. V shed 5 bases, J shed 7 bases, and the junction held 13 bases outside the gene matches. CDR3 bases: TGTGCCAGCAGCCAGTCCTTAGCGGGGAGTGGGAATGAGCAGTTCTTC. As protein: CASSQSLAGSGNEQFF.